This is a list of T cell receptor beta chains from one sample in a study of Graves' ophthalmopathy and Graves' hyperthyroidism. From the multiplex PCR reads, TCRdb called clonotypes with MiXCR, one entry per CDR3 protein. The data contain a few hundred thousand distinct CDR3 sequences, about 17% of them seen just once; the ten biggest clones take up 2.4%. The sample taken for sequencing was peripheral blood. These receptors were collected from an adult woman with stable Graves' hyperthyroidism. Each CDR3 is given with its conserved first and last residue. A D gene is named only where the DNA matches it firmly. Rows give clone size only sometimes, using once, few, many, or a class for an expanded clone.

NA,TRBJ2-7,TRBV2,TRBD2,TGTGCCAGCAGTGAAGGCTTAGCGGGAGGGAACGAGCAGTACTTC,CASSEGLAGGNEQYF
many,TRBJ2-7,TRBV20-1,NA,TGCAGTGCTAGGAGGGACACCGGCAGTGGTTACGAGCAGTACTTC,CSARRDTGSGYEQYF
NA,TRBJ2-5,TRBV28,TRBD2,TGTGCCAGCAGTTACCGACTAGCCCACCAAGAGACCAAGTTCTTC,CASSYRLAHQETKFF
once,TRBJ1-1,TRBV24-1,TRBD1,TGTGCCACCAGTGAAACTGGACAGGGCGGGGTAGCTTTCTTT,CATSETGQGGVAFF
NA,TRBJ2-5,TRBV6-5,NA,TGTGCCAGCAGTTACAGCTCAGTTCAAGAGACCCAGTACTTC,CASSYSSVQETQYF
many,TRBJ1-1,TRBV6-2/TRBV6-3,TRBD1,TGTGCCAGCAGGATAGGGGACAGGGTTGGTGAAGCTTTCTTT,CASRIGDRVGEAFF
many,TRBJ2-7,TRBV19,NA,TGTGCCAGTAGTACGTTGATCCCCTACGAGCAGTACTTC,CASSTLIPYEQYF
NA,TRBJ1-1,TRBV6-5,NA,TGTGCCAGCAGTACTGCAGGGGTTTTCACTGAAGCTTTCTTT,CASSTAGVFTEAFF
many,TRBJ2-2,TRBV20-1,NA,TGCAGTGCTAGCGTCTACACCGGGGAGCTGTTTTTT,CSASVYTGELFF
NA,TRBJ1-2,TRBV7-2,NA,TGTGCCAGCAGCGCCGGGCCCACCCGACGTGGCTACACCTTC,CASSAGPTRRGYTF
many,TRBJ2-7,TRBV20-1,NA,TGCAGTGCTATGGTCCGGGTTTACGAGCAGTACTTC,CSAMVRVYEQYF
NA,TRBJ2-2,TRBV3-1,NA,TGTGCCAGCAGCCCCCGTGCAGGGGAGTCCGGGGAGCTGTTTTTT,CASSPRAGESGELFF
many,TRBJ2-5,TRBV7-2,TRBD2,TGTGCCAGCAGCTCAATAAGCACTAGCGGGAGTCGAGAGACCCAGTACTTC,CASSSISTSGSRETQYF
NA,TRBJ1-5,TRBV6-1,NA,TGTGCCAGCAGACAGGCCAATCAGCCCCAGCATTTT,CASRQANQPQHF
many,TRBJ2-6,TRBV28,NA,TGTGCCAGCAGTTTACACTTATCTGGGGCCAACGTCCTGACTTTC,CASSLHLSGANVLTF
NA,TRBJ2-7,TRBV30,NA,TGTGCCTGGAGTCCTACAACAAGTAAAACCTACGAGCAGTACTTC,CAWSPTTSKTYEQYF
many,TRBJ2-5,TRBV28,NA,TGTGCCAGCAGCATAGGGGGGGCCGTGAAGACCCAGTACTTC,CASSIGGAVKTQYF
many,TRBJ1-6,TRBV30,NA,TGTGCCTCACGGCGGGGAAATTCACCCCTCCACTTT,CASRRGNSPLHF